The 21 T cell receptor beta chains listed next were all sequenced from one sample in a study of T-cell reconstitution after alpha-beta-depleted transplantation in children. Preparation of the TCRbeta library was carried out with unique molecular identifiers. MiXCR, run by TCRdb on the PCR reads, gives a single entry per CDR3 protein. The data hold around 94,000 distinct CDR3 sequences, with under 9% observed a single time. This specimen consisted of PBMCs, obtained before TCRalphabeta/CD19-depleted stem cell transplant. These receptors were obtained from a boy aged 2 to 10 with acute lymphoblastic leukemia, due to receive a stem cell transplant.

At least ten counts were recorded for this clonotype. The rearrangement uses TRBV18 and TRBJ1-1, with 8 bases lining up with TRBD1. V dropped 8 bases and J dropped 3; count of bases not matched to a gene: 5. Germline CDR1 reads KGHSH; CDR2 reads LQKENI. The CDR3 length is 13 residues. The CDR3 bases are TGTGCCAGCACTCAGGGGGCTCACACTGAAGCTTTCTTT. It translates to CASTQGAHTEAFF.

This clonotype was recorded a few times. CDR3: CASSQSPRGGAGEQFF. The CDR3 DNA follows: TGCGCCAGCAGCCAAAGCCCCCGCGGGGGGGCGGGTGAGCAGTTCTTC. This chain connects TRBV4-1 to TRBJ2-1; 9 bases map to TRBD2. V dropped 2 bases and J dropped 9; count of bases not matched to a gene: 11. CDR3 length: 16 amino acids. Germline CDR1 and CDR2: MGHRA and YSYEKL.

This clonotype has a count of ten or more. The chain employs TRBV20-1 and TRBJ2-7; 8 bases match TRBD1. Germline V gene lookup returns CDR1 DFQATT and CDR2 SNEGSKA (reference sequence). CDR3 size: 14 residues. After removal of 4 bases from V and 2 bases from J, the junction contained 7 bases not matched to a gene. CDR3 nucleotide sequence: TGCAGTGCTACATTGGACAGGGAGCCCTACGAGCAGTACTTC. It is translated as CSATLDREPYEQYF.

This clonotype was seen only once. Just one base apart from a much larger clone, this may be a read error. No conserved phenylalanine or tryptophan ends this CDR3, so it is likely a read error. V gene TRBV5-1 combines with J gene TRBJ1-1, with TRBD1 identical over 7 bases. The V segment lost 4 bases and the J segment 0 bases; nucleotides outside the gene matches: 6. Per the germline V gene, CDR1 is SGHRS and CDR2 is YFSETQ. The CDR3 runs 15 residues. DNA of the CDR3: TGCGCCAGCAGCCAGGGGGATCCCATGAACACTGAAGCTTTCTAT. Protein product: CASSQGDPMNTEAFY.

For this clonotype: With a much larger clone just one base away, this may be a read error. This rearrangement joins TRBV3-1 to TRBJ2-7; D might be TRBD1 or TRBD2, each matching 5 bases. V shed 4 bases and J shed 2 bases, with 21 bases lying between them. Germline CDR1 LGHDT, CDR2 YNNKEL (reference sequence). The CDR3 consists of 17 residues. The CDR3 loop is CASSPLPWGKTPYEQYF. The CDR3 nucleotides are TGTGCCAGCAGCCCCCTACCCTGGGGGAAGACTCCCTACGAGCAGTACTTC.

The table lists this clonotype with a few counts. This chain uses TRBV20-1 with TRBJ2-2; 11 bases match TRBD2. V gave up 2 bases and J gave up 5 bases; unmatched junction bases: 7. The CDR3 consists of 16 residues. CDR1 DFQATT and CDR2 SNEGSKA come from the germline V gene (reference sequence). CDR3 nucleotides: TGCAGTGCTAGACCATCTACTAGCGGGGGTACCGGGGAGCTGTTTTTT. It specifies CSARPSTSGGTGELFF.

There are many counts of this clonotype. The chain has TRBV28 and TRBJ2-5; D remains unclear. This CDR3 is 12 amino acids long. V was shortened by 6 bases and J by 5 bases, with 10 bases between the two germline ends. Germline V CDR1 and CDR2: MDHEN, SYDVKM. The CDR3 DNA reads as TGTGCCAGCAGACCCTCTTCGGAGACCCAGTACTTC. The encoded protein is CASRPSSETQYF.

This clonotype has ten or more counts. This chain uses TRBV7-8 with TRBJ1-3; a weak D match, TRBD1 (5 bases). V was clipped by 5 bases and J by 6 bases, with 11 bases between them. Germline values: CDR1 SGHVS, CDR2 FQNEAQ. The CDR3 contains 13 residues. The CDR3 reads CASSRDGKNTIYF. The CDR3 DNA follows: TGTGCCAGCAGCCGGGACGGCAAAAACACCATATATTTT.

This clonotype was counted only a few times. The chain couples TRBV27 to TRBJ2-4; the match to TRBD2 covers 8 bases. The CDR3 sequence is 16 residues long. Unmatched junction bases numbered 6, after V lost 2 bases and J lost 3 bases. Germline V gives CDR1 MNHEY, CDR2 SMNVEV (reference sequence). CDR3 nucleotide sequence: TGTGCCAGCAGTTTAGCAGGGGCGGGGGGCAAAAACATTCAGTACTTC. It codes for CASSLAGAGGKNIQYF.

This clonotype was detected a few times. The CDR3 region is CASSSAGGETYEQYF. Here the CDR3 DNA reads TGTGCCAGCAGCTCCGCGGGGGGGGAAACCTACGAGCAGTACTTC. The chain joins TRBV12-3 or TRBV12-4 to TRBJ2-7; TRBD2 matches 9 bases. The V segment lost 6 bases and the J segment 2 bases; nucleotides outside the gene matches: 8. CDR3 length equals 15 residues.

This clonotype appeared many times. The V call is TRBV4-3, the J call TRBJ2-1; 7 bases are a match to TRBD1. The CDR3 length is 15 residues. Trimming removed 3 bases from V and 4 bases from J; junction bases left unmatched: 6. Germline-derived CDR1 and CDR2 are LGHNA and YSLEER. In DNA form, the CDR3 reads TGCGCCAGCAGCCACGAACAGGGGCTTTACAATGAGCAGTTCTTC. This encodes CASSHEQGLYNEQFF.

CDR3 nucleotide sequence: TGCGCCAGCAGCCAAGAGGCAGGGCCCCTTTTCTACGAGCAGTACTTC. Protein: CASSQEAGPLFYEQYF. The gene calls are TRBV4-3 and TRBJ2-7; weak D call: TRBD1 (5 bases). The CDR3 runs to 16 residues. Germline V CDR1 and CDR2: LGHNA, YSLEER. The V end lost 0 bases, the J end lost 3 bases, and 15 bases lay between the germline ends.

The rearrangement links TRBV4-1 to TRBJ1-6; a weak D match, TRBD1 (6 bases). V was clipped by 0 bases and J by 0 bases, with 12 bases between them. The germline V gene has CDR1 MGHRA and CDR2 YSYEKL. This CDR3 is built from 18 residues. The CDR3 region has the DNA TGCGCCAGCAGCCAAGAGGGTGACAGGAGCTCCTATAATTCACCCCTCCACTTT. Translated, it gives CASSQEGDRSSYNSPLHF.

This clonotype was observed many times. The rearrangement links TRBV11-1 to TRBJ2-5; TRBD2 agrees at 14 bases. Germline CDR1 reads SGHAT; CDR2 reads FQDESV (reference sequence). The CDR3 length is 19 residues. J gave up 5 bases and V 5 bases, and 16 bases lay outside the gene matches. CDR3 region: CASSRRGLAGVGVLETQYF. Written as DNA, the CDR3 is TGTGCCAGCAGCCGTAGGGGACTAGCGGGGGTGGGCGTACTGGAGACCCAGTACTTC.

This clonotype was counted between two and nine times. A junction end diverges from the germline sequence, so it may reflect a read error. V and J are TRBV5-1 and TRBJ2-6; a weak D match, TRBD1 (5 bases). The CDR3 consists of 15 residues. Germline CDR1 and CDR2: SGHRS and YFSETQ. The CDR3 loop reads CASTLTVAGANVLTF. For the CDR3, the DNA is TGCGCCAGCACCTTGACAGTGGCCGGGGCCAACGTCCTGACTTTC.

Ten or more counts support this clonotype. This rearrangement joins TRBV20-1 to TRBJ2-3, with D perhaps TRBD1 or TRBD2 (5 bases each). Germline V lookup: CDR1 DFQATT, CDR2 SNEGSKA (reference sequence). The CDR3 contains 15 residues. Trimming removed 3 bases at V and 0 bases at J, with 13 bases between. The CDR3 nucleotides read TGCAGTGCTAGGGGGGAGTGGTCTAGCACAGATACGCAGTATTTT. Its protein is CSARGEWSSTDTQYF.

This clonotype was detected ten times or more. J is TRBJ2-2 and V is TRBV3-1, with D tentatively TRBD2 (6 bases). The CDR3 covers 16 residues. The V and J ends lost 3 bases and 1 base respectively, with 12 bases between them. Germline CDR1 is LGHDT and CDR2 is YNNKEL (reference sequence). CDR3 sequence (DNA): TGTGCCAGCAGCCAGGGGCTAGCGCTGAACACCGGGGAGCTGTTTTTT. Amino acids: CASSQGLALNTGELFF.

The chain uses TRBV6-5 and TRBJ1-5; 7 bases are shared with TRBD1. CDR1 is MNHEY, CDR2 SVGAGI, per germline. This CDR3 is built from 16 residues. J was trimmed by 5 bases and V by 2 bases; bases with no gene match: 9. DNA for the CDR3: TGTGCCAGCAGTTACGCCCCAGGGGGTGTCTATCAGCCCCAGCATTTT. Its translation: CASSYAPGGVYQPQHF.

This clonotype has a count of ten or more. This chain connects TRBV12-3 or TRBV12-4 to TRBJ1-1; D is unresolved. This CDR3 is 12 amino acids long. Trimming pared 3 bases from V and 4 bases from J, leaving 6 bases between. The CDR3: CASSFRRTEAFF. The CDR3 region has the DNA TGTGCCAGCAGTTTTCGGCGCACTGAAGCTTTCTTT.

This clonotype was seen repeatedly, ten times or more. One end of the junction fails to match germline, which may point to a read error. The chain combines TRBV29-1 with TRBJ1-2, with a weak D call TRBD1 (5 bases). The CDR3 totals 11 residues. Germline CDR1 reads SQVTM; CDR2 reads ANQGSEA. The CDR3 sequence is CIVEGDGGYTF. DNA for the CDR3: TGCATCGTTGAAGGGGACGGTGGCTACACCTTC.

This clonotype occurred a few times. The chain links TRBV13 to TRBJ2-1, with D maybe TRBD2 (5 bases). This CDR3 is built from 13 residues. V dropped 8 bases and J dropped 0 bases, with 8 bases sitting between them. Germline CDR1 PRHDT, CDR2 FYEKMQ (reference sequence). CDR3 residues: CASHGSSYNEQFF. Written as DNA, the CDR3 is TGTGCCAGCCATGGGAGCTCCTACAATGAGCAGTTCTTC.